A single sample gave rise to the 20 T cell receptor beta chains below, sequenced in a study of cytomegalovirus exposure and HLA in healthy donors. Profiled with immunoSEQ multiplex PCR; TCRdb holds only in-frame clones, not every one. The sample contains 95,000 to 150,000 clones, roughly 90% of which appear only once. Sequenced material: PBMCs. The receptor source for this set is a woman under 30 in good health and CMV-seropositive.

This clone has a single count. The chain has TRBV11-2 and TRBJ2-4, with 8 bases that match TRBD2. CDR3 length: 16 amino acids. V was pared by 5 bases and J by 0 bases, with 6 bases of the junction left unmatched. Germline CDR1 is SGHAT and CDR2 is FQNNGV. The CDR3 sequence: CASSPGLALAKNIQYF. DNA for the CDR3: TGTGCCAGCAGCCCCGGACTAGCCCTAGCCAAAAACATTCAGTACTTC.

The chain carries TRBV27 and TRBJ1-2, with TRBD1 identical over 7 bases. This CDR3 region has 14 residues. Germline trimming cut 0 bases from V and 4 bases from J; bases unmatched to any gene: 2. Germline V lookup: CDR1 MNHEY, CDR2 SMNVEV (reference sequence). The CDR3 bases are TGTGCCAGCAGTTTATCGCCAGGGGGCTATGGCTACACCTTC. Its protein is CASSLSPGGYGYTF.

The rearrangement uses TRBV30 and TRBJ1-2; TRBD1 aligns across 8 bases. The junction had 4 bases not matched to a gene; V was cut back by 3 bases and J by 4 bases. CDR1 GTSNPN and CDR2 SVGIG come from the germline V gene (reference sequence). There are 13 residues in the CDR3. Here the CDR3 DNA reads TGTGCCTGGAGCGTGACAGGGGCCTATGGCTACACCTTC. Its protein product is CAWSVTGAYGYTF.

The V gene is TRBV2, the J gene TRBJ1-3; D gene uncertain. The germline V gene encodes CDR1 SNHLY and CDR2 FYNNEI. There are 13 residues in the CDR3. With 8 bases removed from V and 0 bases from J, the gap between germline ends came to 8 bases. The CDR3 sequence is CASCLRSGNTIYF. The CDR3 DNA reads TGTGCCAGCTGTCTGCGCTCTGGAAACACCATATATTTT.

The V and J genes are TRBV6-5 and TRBJ2-7; 9 bases are shared with TRBD1. V lost 6 bases, J lost 1 base, and 1 base stayed unmatched. Germline V CDR1 and CDR2: MNHEY, SVGAGI. The CDR3 consists of 13 residues. The CDR3 DNA is TGTGCCAGCAGCGGGACAGGGTCCTACGAGCAGTACTTC. Its protein product is CASSGTGSYEQYF.

This chain joins TRBV5-1 and TRBJ2-3; the match to TRBD2 covers 11 bases. V lost 4 bases and J lost 4; bases outside the gene matches: 14. CDR3 size: 18 residues. Germline CDR1 and CDR2: SGHRS and YFSETQ. The CDR3 region has the DNA TGCGCCAGCAGCCCGGCGATATTTAGCGGGGGGGAGGCAGATACGCAGTATTTT. Its protein is CASSPAIFSGGEADTQYF.

The V call is TRBV6-5, the J call TRBJ1-2; D is unclear. CDR1 MNHEY and CDR2 SVGAGI come from the germline V gene. The CDR3 contains 16 residues. Trimming stripped 0 bases from V and 2 bases from J, with 13 bases between. DNA for the CDR3: TGTGCCAGCAGTTACTCGAAGAGAGGTTTCAACTATGGCTACACCTTC. It translates to CASSYSKRGFNYGYTF.

The chain uses TRBV2 and TRBJ2-7; D gene unclear. This CDR3 comprises 12 residues. V was shortened by 2 bases and J by 4 bases, with 6 bases between the two germline ends. Germline assignment: CDR1 SNHLY and CDR2 FYNNEI. The CDR3 here is CASSELAYEQYF. The CDR3 DNA follows: TGTGCCAGCAGTGAATTGGCTTACGAGCAGTACTTC. The variable domain in full, completed from reference TRBV2 and TRBJ2-7, reads EPEVTQTPSHQVTQMGQEVILRCVPISNHLYFYWYRQILGQKVEFLVSFYNNEISEKSEIFDDQFSVERPDGSNFTLKIRSTKLEDSAMYFCASSELAYEQYFGPGTRLTVT.

This chain links TRBV30 with TRBJ2-1; 8 nucleotides line up with TRBD2. Germline loops: CDR1 GTSNPN, CDR2 SVGIG (reference sequence). J lost 10 bases, V lost 4 bases, and 9 bases had no gene match. CDR3 length: 13 amino acids. The CDR3 protein is CAWKGLGEGEQFF. The CDR3 nucleotides read TGTGCCTGGAAGGGACTAGGCGAAGGGGAGCAGTTCTTC.

The V gene is TRBV7-9, the J gene TRBJ1-5, with D unresolved. The V gene's germline CDR1 is SEHNR and CDR2 FQNEAQ (reference sequence). This CDR3 is 14 amino acids long. Trimming shortened V by 2 bases and J by 7 bases, and 12 bases separated the two germline ends. The CDR3 reads CASSLTAAGQPQHF. DNA of the CDR3: TGTGCCAGCAGCTTAACGGCGGCGGGGCAGCCCCAGCATTTT.

The gene calls are TRBV5-1 and TRBJ2-5; the D is unclear. With the DNA end fitting TRBJ2-7 better, the J assignment may be wrong. Looked up from germline, CDR1 is SGHRS and CDR2 is YFSETQ. The CDR3 runs 13 residues. The CDR3 DNA reads TGCGCCAGCAGCTTGGCCCTCGGTCGCGAGCAGTACTTC. It encodes CASSLALGREQYF.

CDR3 loop: CASSISGWGNEQFF. DNA for the CDR3: TGTGCCAGTAGTATTAGCGGGTGGGGGAATGAGCAGTTCTTC. This sequence joins TRBV19 and TRBJ2-1, with 7 bases lining up with TRBD2. The V gene's germline CDR1 is LNHDA and CDR2 SQIVND (reference sequence). The CDR3 loop spans 14 amino acids. V trimming: 3 bases; J trimming: 7 bases; junction bases outside the gene matches: 6.

V usage is TRBV5-4 and J usage is TRBJ2-2; possible D gene TRBD1, 6 bases. Trimming removed 0 bases at V and 2 bases at J, with 14 bases between. Germline CDR1 reads SGHNT; CDR2 reads YYREEE (reference sequence). CDR3 length: 17 residues. The CDR3 is CASSLAAWGPNTGELFF. The DNA for the CDR3 is TGTGCCAGCAGCTTGGCCGCTTGGGGGCCCAACACCGGGGAGCTGTTTTTT.

J is TRBJ1-3 and V is TRBV30; no firm D call. V was cut by 0 bases and J by 2 bases, with 11 bases left in between. The germline CDR1 and CDR2 sequences are GTSNPN and SVGIG (reference sequence). CDR3 length: 15 amino acids. The CDR3 sequence: CAWSVTGIAGNTIYF. DNA of the CDR3: TGTGCCTGGAGTGTAACGGGGATAGCTGGAAACACCATATATTTT.

The rearrangement uses TRBV29-1 and TRBJ2-1; D possibly corresponds to TRBD1 (6 bases). V lost 1 base, J lost 4 bases, and 14 bases lay in between. Germline V gives CDR1 SQVTM, CDR2 ANQGSEA. There are 15 residues in the CDR3. This CDR3 reads CSVEVVGDIYNEQFF. The CDR3 region has the DNA TGCAGCGTTGAAGTTGTAGGGGACATTTACAATGAGCAGTTCTTC.

The gene calls are TRBV4-1 and TRBJ1-1; D is possibly TRBD1 (5 bases). V lost 4 bases and J 3 bases, leaving 18 bases between the germline ends. This CDR3 has 16 residues. Germline-derived CDR1 and CDR2 are MGHRA and YSYEKL. CDR3 DNA: TGCGCCAGCAGCCCCAGGTCCGGGGGAGCGGACACTGAAGCTTTCTTT. Protein sequence: CASSPRSGGADTEAFF.

The chain recombines TRBV9 with TRBJ2-7; 9 nucleotides line up with TRBD1. Germline CDR1 reads SGDLS; CDR2 reads YYNGEE. Losses at the gene ends were 2 bases for V and 5 bases for J; bases not matched to a gene: 8. The length of the CDR3 is 15 residues. DNA of the CDR3: TGTGCCAGCAGCGTGGCTGGGGGACAGGGCCACGAGCAGTACTTC. Translating it yields CASSVAGGQGHEQYF.

This rearrangement joins TRBV6-1 to TRBJ1-2; D unresolved. The CDR3 loop spans 14 amino acids. V was cut by 1 base and J by 4 bases, with 10 bases left in between. Germline V gene lookup returns CDR1 MNHNS and CDR2 SASEGT. The CDR3 region has the DNA TGTGCCAGCAGTGAAGGACATATCCCCTATGGCTACACCTTC. Translated: CASSEGHIPYGYTF.

This chain links TRBV11-3 with TRBJ2-2; maybe TRBD1 (5 bases). V lost 4 bases, J lost 4 bases, and 7 bases lay in between. Per the germline V gene, CDR1 is SGHNT and CDR2 is YENEEA. This CDR3 contains 13 residues. The CDR3 region is CASSSGSTGELFF. CDR3 sequence (DNA): TGTGCCAGCAGCTCAGGGTCCACCGGGGAGCTGTTTTTT.

V is TRBV6-1 and J is TRBJ1-2, with D perhaps TRBD1 (5 bases). Trimming removed 7 bases from V and 8 bases from J, with 17 bases in between. Germline V gene lookup returns CDR1 MNHNS and CDR2 SASEGT. The CDR3 runs 13 residues. The DNA of the CDR3 is TGTGCCAGCAATTCAGGGTTTGGTTTCGGCTACACCTTC. Residues: CASNSGFGFGYTF.